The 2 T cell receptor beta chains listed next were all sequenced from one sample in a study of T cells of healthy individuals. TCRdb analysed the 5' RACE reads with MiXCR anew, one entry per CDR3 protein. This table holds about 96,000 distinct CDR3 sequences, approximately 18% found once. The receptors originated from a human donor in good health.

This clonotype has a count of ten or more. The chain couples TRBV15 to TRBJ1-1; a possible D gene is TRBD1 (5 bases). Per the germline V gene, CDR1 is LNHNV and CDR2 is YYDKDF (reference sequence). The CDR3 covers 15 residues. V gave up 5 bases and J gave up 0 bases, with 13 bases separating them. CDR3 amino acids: CATSFTRGLNTEAFF. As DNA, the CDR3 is TGTGCCACCAGCTTCACTCGGGGCCTGAACACTGAAGCTTTCTTT.

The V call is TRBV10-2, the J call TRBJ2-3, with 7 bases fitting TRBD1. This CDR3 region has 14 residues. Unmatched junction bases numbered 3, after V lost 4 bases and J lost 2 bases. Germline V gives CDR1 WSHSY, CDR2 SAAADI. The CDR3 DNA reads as TGCGCCAGCAGTGGGGACAGTTCCACAGATACGCAGTATTTT. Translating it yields CASSGDSSTDTQYF.